A single sample is the source of the 20 T cell receptor beta chains below, sequenced in a study of graft-versus-host responses after intestinal transplantation. Here immunoSEQ multiplex PCR was the method, and the copy in TCRdb shows in-frame clones only, minus some. Seen here are tens of thousands of clones, around 93% observed once, and the top ten hold roughly 0.18%. Antigen specificity for these receptors is unknown. This material consisted of unstimulated CD4+ T cells sorted from spleen or lymph node cells, taken before transplant. All receptors come from a human donor who was the organ donor for an intestinal transplant.

V and J are TRBV30 and TRBJ1-1, with 7 bases fitting TRBD1. V was pared by 0 bases and J by 3 bases, with 7 bases of the junction left unmatched. This CDR3 is 15 amino acids long. Germline CDR1 is GTSNPN and CDR2 is SVGIG (reference sequence). CDR3 in DNA: TGTGCCTGGAGTGTAAAGGGGGCCGGGGACACTGAAGCTTTCTTT. It yields the protein CAWSVKGAGDTEAFF.

This rearrangement joins TRBV2 to TRBJ1-3; no firm D call. The V gene's germline CDR1 is SNHLY and CDR2 FYNNEI. The CDR3 runs 13 residues. The V gene lost 9 bases and the J gene lost 0 bases, with 9 bases spanning the gap. The DNA of the CDR3 is TGTGCCAGACGCTCTAACTCTGGAAACACCATATATTTT. Protein product: CARRSNSGNTIYF.

This clone was recorded only once. The V and J genes are TRBV15 and TRBJ2-2; D is unclear. V lost 4 bases and J lost 5, with 14 bases in between. Germline CDR1 LNHNV, CDR2 YYDKDF (reference sequence). CDR3 length: 15 residues. The CDR3: CATSKETERTGELFF. The DNA of the CDR3 is TGTGCCACCAGCAAAGAAACCGAACGAACCGGGGAGCTGTTTTTT.

The chain uses TRBV6-5 and TRBJ2-7, with TRBD1 identical over 8 bases. The trim removed 5 bases at V and 1 base at J, leaving 4 bases unmatched. In germline, CDR1 is MNHEY, CDR2 SVGAGI. The CDR3 spans 14 residues. The DNA for the CDR3 is TGTGCCAGCAGTCGAGGACAGGGTTCCTACGAGCAGTACTTC. Residues: CASSRGQGSYEQYF.

The rearrangement joins TRBV5-1 to TRBJ1-4; TRBD1 agrees at 7 bases. V lost 6 bases and J lost 5; bases outside the gene matches: 7. CDR3 length equals 14 residues. The germline V gene has CDR1 SGHRS and CDR2 YFSETQ. CDR3 bases: TGCGCCAGCACAAATTGGGGACAGAATGAAAAACTGTTTTTT. This translates into CASTNWGQNEKLFF.

The chain combines TRBV5-1 with TRBJ1-1; TRBD1 is a possible D gene (5 bases). Germline assignment: CDR1 SGHRS and CDR2 YFSETQ. CDR3 length equals 13 residues. V was clipped by 4 bases and J by 1 base, with 8 bases between them. The CDR3 sequence: CASSPTANTEAFF. DNA for the CDR3: TGCGCCAGCAGCCCGACAGCGAACACTGAAGCTTTCTTT. The complete variable domain, with remaining parts taken from reference TRBV5-1 and TRBJ1-1, reads KAGVTQTPRYLIKTRGQQVTLSCSPISGHRSVSWYQQTPGQGLQFLFEYFSETQRNKGNFPGRFSGRQFSNSRSEMNVSTLELGDSALYLCASSPTANTEAFFGQGTRLTVV.

Written as DNA, the CDR3 is TGCGCCAGCAGCCCGGACAGGGGGCTTGGTCAGCCCCAGCATTTT. Protein sequence: CASSPDRGLGQPQHF. This sequence joins TRBV5-1 and TRBJ1-5, with 11 bases aligning to TRBD1. Germline V gene data show CDR1 as SGHRS and CDR2 as YFSETQ. V dropped 4 bases and J dropped 6; count of bases not matched to a gene: 6. The length of the CDR3 is 15 residues.

The rearrangement links TRBV5-6 to TRBJ2-1, with 8 bases lining up with TRBD1. Germline V gives CDR1 SGHDT, CDR2 YYEEEE. The CDR3 is made up of 13 amino acids. V lost 2 bases to trimming and J lost 10 bases; unmatched junction nucleotides: 5. The CDR3 sequence is CASSLGQGGEQFF. The CDR3 nucleotides read TGTGCCAGCAGCTTAGGACAGGGTGGCGAGCAGTTCTTC.

The CDR3 sequence is CASSSGTSGLTQETQYF. CDR3 DNA sequence: TGTGCCAGCAGCTCAGGGACTAGCGGGCTTACCCAAGAGACCCAGTACTTC. The V gene is TRBV5-4, the J gene TRBJ2-5, with 12 bases identical to TRBD2. The germline V gene has CDR1 SGHNT and CDR2 YYREEE (reference sequence). The CDR3 contains 17 residues. After removal of 3 bases from V and 1 base from J, the junction contained 7 bases not matched to a gene.

This sequence joins TRBV7-6 and TRBJ1-5; TRBD1 matches at 7 bases. Germline CDR1 reads SGHVS; CDR2 reads FNYEAQ. V dropped 1 base and J dropped 5; count of bases not matched to a gene: 5. The CDR3 runs 15 residues. Here the CDR3 DNA reads TGTGCCAGCAGCTTAGAAGACAGGGCAGATCAGCCCCAGCATTTT. Translation: CASSLEDRADQPQHF.

This rearrangement joins TRBV25-1 to TRBJ1-2; 8 nucleotides agree with TRBD1. The germline V gene has CDR1 MGHDK and CDR2 SYGVNS. Unmatched junction bases numbered 8, after V lost 3 bases and J lost 5 bases. This CDR3 contains 15 residues. In DNA form, the CDR3 reads TGTGCCAGCAGTGAGACAGGGGTCGGCCCTTATGGCTACACCTTC. Its translation is CASSETGVGPYGYTF.

The rearrangement joins TRBV6-5 to TRBJ1-1, with a tentative D call TRBD1 (5 bases). The CDR3 has 15 residues. The germline CDR1 and CDR2 sequences are MNHEY and SVGAGI. V was shortened by 5 bases and J by 3 bases, with 16 bases between the two germline ends. The CDR3 bases are TGTGCCAGCAGTGGGGCCGGAATCACGGACACTGAAGCTTTCTTT. This codes for CASSGAGITDTEAFF.

The chain combines TRBV4-2 with TRBJ2-1; D is perhaps TRBD1 (5 bases). Looked up from germline, CDR1 is LGHNA and CDR2 is YNFKEQ. Between the trimmed V and J ends, which lost 0 bases and 0 bases, there was a span of 9 bases. The CDR3 length is 16 residues. CDR3 sequence reads: CASSQDGQGSYNEQFF. CDR3 coding DNA: TGTGCCAGCAGCCAAGATGGGCAGGGCTCCTACAATGAGCAGTTCTTC.

This clone has only one observation. V and J are TRBV27 and TRBJ2-2; 9 positions agree with TRBD2. The CDR3 spans 16 residues. V lost 2 bases to trimming and J lost 1 base; unmatched junction nucleotides: 2. The germline V gene encodes CDR1 MNHEY and CDR2 SMNVEV (reference sequence). CDR3: CASSLRTSVNTGELFF. DNA for the CDR3: TGTGCCAGCAGTTTACGGACTAGCGTGAACACCGGGGAGCTGTTTTTT.

The CDR3 protein is CASSIRGTSAYNEQFF. Written as DNA, the CDR3 is TGTGCCAGTAGTATAAGGGGGACTAGCGCCTACAATGAGCAGTTCTTC. The chain couples TRBV19 to TRBJ2-1; 10 nucleotides agree with TRBD2. After removal of 2 bases from V and 2 bases from J, the junction contained 3 bases not matched to a gene. CDR1 is LNHDA and CDR2 is SQIVND in the germline V gene (reference sequence). The CDR3 runs 16 residues.

The CDR3 region is CASSYSGHSNQPQHF. In nucleotides, the CDR3 is TGTGCCAGCAGTTACTCGGGACATAGCAATCAGCCCCAGCATTTT. The chain recombines TRBV6-6 with TRBJ1-5; a weak D match, TRBD1 (6 bases). The CDR3 loop spans 15 amino acids. Trimming removed 0 bases from V and 0 bases from J, with 6 bases in between. In germline, CDR1 is MNHNY, CDR2 SVGAGI (reference sequence).

The J gene is TRBJ1-4, the V gene TRBV4-3; D perhaps matches TRBD1 (5 bases). V was trimmed by 4 bases and J by 2 bases, leaving 11 bases between them. The CDR3 has 15 amino acids. Germline V lookup: CDR1 LGHNA, CDR2 YSLEER. The CDR3 nucleotides read TGCGCCAGCAGCCGGCTTCAGGGCACTAATGAAAAACTGTTTTTT. Its translation is CASSRLQGTNEKLFF.

The chain joins TRBV5-4 to TRBJ1-3; D is undetermined. CDR3 length: 16 residues. V lost 6 bases and J lost 0, with 16 bases in between. The V gene's germline CDR1 is SGHNT and CDR2 YYREEE (reference sequence). The CDR3, as DNA: TGTGCCAGCATGGCAGGTGGCCCGTCCTCTGGAAACACCATATATTTT. Translating it yields CASMAGGPSSGNTIYF.

The chain employs TRBV11-2 and TRBJ1-1, with D perhaps TRBD1 (5 bases). The CDR3 spans 13 residues. Germline V gives CDR1 SGHAT, CDR2 FQNNGV. Trimming removed 5 bases at V and 3 bases at J, with 10 bases between. Here the CDR3 reads CASSPDRDTEAFF. The CDR3 DNA sequence: TGTGCCAGCAGCCCTGACAGAGACACTGAAGCTTTCTTT.

The rearrangement links TRBV28 to TRBJ1-6; 7 bases line up with TRBD1. CDR3 size: 14 residues. CDR1 and CDR2 from the germline V gene are MDHEN and SYDVKM. The V segment lost 3 bases and the J segment 10 bases; nucleotides outside the gene matches: 6. In DNA form, the CDR3 reads TGTGCCAGCAGTTTTCAGGGGGGTCGGTCACCCCTCCACTTT. Protein: CASSFQGGRSPLHF.